These 28 T cell receptor beta chains originate from one sample sequenced in a study of cytomegalovirus exposure and HLA in healthy donors (dated by TCRdb to about 2017). The receptor library was made with the immunoSEQ multiplex PCR assay. The multiplex PCR relied on a mix of 60 forward primers for TCR Vbeta segments and 13 reverse primers for TCR Jbeta segments. Sourced from immuneACCESS, this table was stored by TCRdb with only in-frame sequences that have V and J called. A share of the clones is absent; for the studies checked, an unresolved V gene accounts for under half, and the remainder has no known explanation. The sample data list some 99,000 clones, and about four fifths of these were observed just once. Over 2% of the sample is held by the ten biggest clonotypes. What was sequenced was PBMCs. These receptors were collected from a woman aged 30 to 39 in good health and CMV-seronegative.

The chain links TRBV6-5 to TRBJ2-7; 11 nucleotides line up with TRBD2. Per germline, CDR1 MNHEY and CDR2 SVGAGI. The CDR3 covers 15 residues. V lost 2 bases, J lost 7 bases, and 7 bases stayed unmatched. The CDR3 spells CASSYTSGGPSEQYF. The CDR3 coding sequence is TGTGCCAGCAGTTACACTAGCGGGGGCCCCTCGGAGCAGTACTTC.

The chain couples TRBV10-3 to TRBJ2-7; 11 bases are shared with TRBD2. V shed 4 bases and J 2 bases; nucleotides not matched to a gene: 10. CDR3 size: 17 residues. The germline gives CDR1 ENHRY, CDR2 SYGVKD. Here the CDR3 reads CAISGPLTSGTTYEQYF. The CDR3 DNA sequence: TGTGCCATCAGTGGGCCCTTGACTAGCGGGACCACCTACGAGCAGTACTTC.

In regard to this clone: A junction end diverges from the germline sequence, so it may reflect a read error. CDR3 loop: CANSSYRVDTEAFF. CDR3 nucleotides: TGTGCCAACAGTTCGTACAGGGTCGACACTGAAGCTTTCTTT. J is TRBJ1-1 and V is TRBV27; perhaps TRBD1 as D (6 bases). The length of the CDR3 is 14 residues. Germline lookup yields CDR1 MNHEY and CDR2 SMNVEV (reference sequence).

The chain carries TRBV2 and TRBJ2-3; TRBD2 agrees at 7 bases. Germline trimming cut 8 bases from V and 2 bases from J; bases unmatched to any gene: 10. Germline V lookup: CDR1 SNHLY, CDR2 FYNNEI. This CDR3 comprises 15 residues. The CDR3 DNA reads TGTGCCAGCGTACGGACTAGGGCGTCCACAGATACGCAGTATTTT. Its translation: CASVRTRASTDTQYF.

This chain uses TRBV28 with TRBJ2-1, with D maybe TRBD2 (8 bases). CDR1 MDHEN and CDR2 SYDVKM come from the germline V gene. This CDR3 contains 18 residues. V lost 6 bases to trimming and J lost 6 bases, with 27 bases between them. The DNA of the CDR3 is TGTGCCAGCAGAAACAGGGGTGACGGGAGGGCCGTAGGCAATGAGCAGTTCTTC. This translates into CASRNRGDGRAVGNEQFF.

This clone was detected only a few times. Additional DNA sequences in this sample encode the identical CDR3. This chain uses TRBV7-9 with TRBJ2-5, with 7 bases lining up with TRBD2. CDR3 length equals 15 residues. From germline, CDR1 is SEHNR and CDR2 FQNEAQ (reference sequence). The junction had 9 bases not matched to a gene; V was cut back by 3 bases and J by 5 bases. The CDR3 region has the DNA TGTGCCAGCAGCTTGGGTGGCGGGAGCGGGGAGACCCAGTACTTC. Translating it yields CASSLGGGSGETQYF.

The V and J genes are TRBV2 and TRBJ2-5; 7 nucleotides match TRBD2. The trim removed 7 bases at V and 2 bases at J, leaving 4 bases unmatched. The CDR3 loop spans 13 amino acids. Germline V gives CDR1 SNHLY, CDR2 FYNNEI. Written as DNA, the CDR3 is TGTGCCAGCATGAGGGAGGGTCAAGAGACCCAGTACTTC. It yields the protein CASMREGQETQYF.

This rearrangement joins TRBV7-2 to TRBJ2-7; a possible D gene is TRBD1 (5 bases). V lost 5 bases and J lost 6, with 17 bases in between. The CDR3 sequence is 14 residues long. Germline V gene sequence: CDR1 SGHTA, CDR2 FQGNSA. The CDR3 reads CASSPVGAGPEQYF. The CDR3 DNA is TGTGCCAGCAGCCCGGTTGGGGCTGGGCCCGAGCAGTACTTC.

The chain couples TRBV27 to TRBJ1-2; D perhaps matches TRBD1 (6 bases). The germline CDR1 and CDR2 sequences are MNHEY and SMNVEV (reference sequence). The germline V and J ends were trimmed by 5 bases and 2 bases, with 12 bases remaining between them. The CDR3 sequence is 14 residues long. The DNA for the CDR3 is TGTGCCAGCAGTCGGAACAGGGAAAACTATGGCTACACCTTC. This sequence encodes CASSRNRENYGYTF.

This chain links TRBV7-9 with TRBJ2-1; TRBD2 matches 11 bases. With 0 bases clipped from V and 7 bases from J, the junction kept 8 bases outside the gene matches. This CDR3 region has 17 residues. The germline V gene has CDR1 SEHNR and CDR2 FQNEAQ (reference sequence). CDR3 region: CASSLATSGIMRNEQFF. The CDR3 nucleotides are TGTGCCAGCAGCTTAGCGACTAGCGGGATAATGAGGAATGAGCAGTTCTTC.

This chain uses TRBV11-2 with TRBJ2-7, with TRBD2 matching over 9 bases. V dropped 3 bases and J dropped 5; count of bases not matched to a gene: 11. The CDR3 runs to 16 residues. From germline, CDR1 is SGHAT and CDR2 FQNNGV. Here the CDR3 DNA reads TGTGCCAGCAGCTTGCAAGCGGGAGGCTGGACCAACGAGCAGTACTTC. This encodes CASSLQAGGWTNEQYF.

This chain connects TRBV2 to TRBJ1-1; possible D gene TRBD1, 6 bases. Trimming removed 3 bases at V and 1 base at J, with 12 bases between. Germline V CDR1 and CDR2: SNHLY, FYNNEI. This CDR3 comprises 15 residues. CDR3: CASSDSPRGNTEAFF. CDR3 coding DNA: TGTGCCAGCAGTGATTCGCCCAGGGGGAACACTGAAGCTTTCTTT.

V and J are TRBV7-9 and TRBJ2-1; D possibly corresponds to TRBD2 (6 bases). Germline CDR1 and CDR2: SEHNR and FQNEAQ (reference sequence). V was shortened by 0 bases and J by 7 bases, with 16 bases between the two germline ends. There are 16 residues in the CDR3. In DNA, the CDR3 is TGTGCCAGCAGCTTAGCGAAAGGGCTAGCGCGGAATGAGCAGTTCTTC. Translation: CASSLAKGLARNEQFF.

V and J are TRBV28 and TRBJ1-2; D is unresolved. Germline V CDR1 and CDR2: MDHEN, SYDVKM. CDR3 length equals 12 residues. V gave up 8 bases and J gave up 5 bases, with 12 bases separating them. The CDR3 is CASGMNGYGYTF. In DNA form, the CDR3 reads TGTGCCAGCGGAATGAACGGGTATGGCTACACCTTC.

This rearrangement joins TRBV6-6 to TRBJ2-7; D is perhaps TRBD2 (5 bases). Germline V gene sequence: CDR1 MNHNY, CDR2 SVGAGI (reference sequence). The CDR3 loop spans 15 amino acids. The ends were cut back, 6 bases at V and 0 bases at J, with 15 bases in the middle. In nucleotides, the CDR3 is TGTGCCAGCAGGACCGGCGAGGGTAGCTCCTACGAGCAGTACTTC. Protein product: CASRTGEGSSYEQYF.

Notes on this clone: Other DNA sequences in the same sample also yield this CDR3. This sequence joins TRBV6-5 and TRBJ2-6; weak D call: TRBD1 (5 bases). Trimming removed 2 bases from V and 1 base from J, with 6 bases in between. Germline CDR1 and CDR2: MNHEY and SVGAGI. The CDR3 is made up of 15 amino acids. CDR3 nucleotides: TGTGCCAGCAGTTACAGGGGTTCTGGGGCCAACGTCCTGACTTTC. Its protein is CASSYRGSGANVLTF.

The rearrangement links TRBV7-6 to TRBJ2-5, with D possibly TRBD2 on 5 matching bases. CDR1 SGHVS and CDR2 FNYEAQ come from the germline V gene. The V end lost 7 bases, the J end lost 1 base, and 13 bases lay between the germline ends. The CDR3 has 14 residues. CDR3 sequence reads: CASTSSGIQETQYF. CDR3 DNA: TGTGCCAGCACCTCATCCGGGATCCAAGAGACCCAGTACTTC.

The V call is TRBV2, the J call TRBJ2-1, with D perhaps matching TRBD2 (6 bases). Germline CDR1 reads SNHLY; CDR2 reads FYNNEI. V was clipped by 6 bases and J by 4 bases, with 16 bases between them. This CDR3 comprises 15 residues. The CDR3 sequence: CASRGIAELYNEQFF. In DNA form, the CDR3 reads TGTGCCAGCAGAGGAATAGCGGAACTTTACAATGAGCAGTTCTTC.

CDR3 in DNA: TGTGCCAGCAGTCCCGAGGACAGGTTCGAGCAGTACTTC. As protein: CASSPEDRFEQYF. The chain uses TRBV28 and TRBJ2-7, with 7 bases that match TRBD1. With V trimmed by 5 bases and J by 6 bases, 7 bases remained unmatched. CDR3 length equals 13 residues. Germline loops: CDR1 MDHEN, CDR2 SYDVKM.

This clone has a single count. The chain employs TRBV7-9 and TRBJ1-2; D remains ambiguous. Per germline, CDR1 SEHNR and CDR2 FQNEAQ (reference sequence). V was trimmed by 5 bases and J by 5 bases, leaving 15 bases between them. The CDR3 is made up of 14 amino acids. The CDR3 protein is CASSDRARGYGYTF. DNA of the CDR3: TGTGCCAGCAGCGACCGGGCCCGGGGATATGGCTACACCTTC.

The rearrangement joins TRBV6-6 to TRBJ2-4; weak D call: TRBD2 (5 bases). Germline V lookup: CDR1 MNHNY, CDR2 SVGAGI (reference sequence). V was clipped by 5 bases and J by 1 base, with 12 bases between them. CDR3 size: 15 residues. CDR3: CASSSGSGAKNIQYF. As DNA, the CDR3 is TGTGCCAGCAGTAGTGGGAGTGGGGCCAAAAACATTCAGTACTTC.

The J gene is TRBJ2-3, the V gene TRBV14, with TRBD2 as a possible D gene (6 bases). The CDR3 runs to 15 residues. Germline CDR1 and CDR2: SGHDN and FVKESK. V shed 2 bases and J shed 1 base, with 10 bases lying between them. The CDR3 region is CASSQREMGTDTQYF. CDR3 in DNA: TGTGCCAGCAGCCAACGGGAGATGGGCACAGATACGCAGTATTTT.

The CDR3 DNA reads as TGTGCCAGCAGCTTCGGGGTACCGAATGAGCAGTTCTTC. As protein: CASSFGVPNEQFF. V and J are TRBV5-6 and TRBJ2-1; TRBD2 might be the D (5 bases). CDR1 is SGHDT and CDR2 is YYEEEE in the germline V gene. The length of the CDR3 is 13 residues. V was clipped by 2 bases and J by 7 bases, with 10 bases between them.

The V gene is TRBV14, the J gene TRBJ1-1; D ambiguous. V dropped 4 bases and J dropped 0 bases, with 6 bases sitting between them. Germline CDR1 is SGHDN and CDR2 is FVKESK. The CDR3 contains 13 residues. The CDR3 loop is CASSLALNTEAFF. The CDR3 DNA is TGTGCCAGCAGCCTAGCGCTGAACACTGAAGCTTTCTTT.

The table lists this clone with a count of one. The chain couples TRBV4-1 to TRBJ1-2, with 9 bases fitting TRBD1. V lost 2 bases to trimming and J lost 6 bases; unmatched junction nucleotides: 10. This CDR3 has 16 residues. Per germline, CDR1 MGHRA and CDR2 YSYEKL. CDR3 region: CASSQRAGQGPDGYTF. In nucleotides, the CDR3 is TGCGCCAGCAGCCAACGTGCGGGACAGGGTCCGGATGGCTACACCTTC.

The rearrangement links TRBV6-5 to TRBJ2-7; 7 positions agree with TRBD2. The CDR3 consists of 12 residues. V gave up 6 bases and J gave up 6 bases; unmatched junction bases: 5. The germline CDR1 and CDR2 sequences are MNHEY and SVGAGI. CDR3 region: CASSREGGEQYF. The CDR3 region has the DNA TGTGCCAGCAGCAGGGAGGGAGGCGAGCAGTACTTC.

This chain connects TRBV6-6 to TRBJ2-4; 9 positions agree with TRBD2. V dropped 2 bases and J dropped 14; count of bases not matched to a gene: 7. CDR1 MNHNY and CDR2 SVGAGI come from the germline V gene (reference sequence). The CDR3 length is 13 residues. CDR3 sequence reads: CASSYGIAGEKYF. CDR3 nucleotides: TGTGCCAGCAGTTACGGCATAGCGGGGGAGAAGTACTTC.

The rearrangement uses TRBV9 and TRBJ2-3; 7 nucleotides agree with TRBD2. V lost 3 bases and J lost 0; bases outside the gene matches: 4. The CDR3 length is 15 residues. Looked up from germline, CDR1 is SGDLS and CDR2 is YYNGEE. CDR3 protein: CASSGSGQSTDTQYF. The CDR3 region has the DNA TGTGCCAGCAGCGGTAGCGGGCAAAGCACAGATACGCAGTATTTT.